This TCR beta chain originates from a study of blood T cell repertoires in COVID-19. The authors' processing: The assay estimated nucleated cells by amplifying reference gene primers. Sequencing was performed with immunoSEQ multiplex PCR; in TCRdb, only in-frame clones are kept and a portion is missing. V and J calls and clone size follow that table, whereas D and trimming were derived from the DNA. This sample has 250,000 to 400,000 clones, with around 89% found just once. CDR1 and CDR2 from the germline V gene are LNHDA and SQIVND (reference sequence). The trim removed 3 bases at V and 3 bases at J, leaving 6 bases unmatched. The CDR3 runs to 15 residues.

The sequenced sample consisted of peripheral blood. This TCR came from a woman in her thirties with COVID-19, enrolled during active disease. V gene TRBV19 combines with J gene TRBJ1-2; 8 bases agree with TRBD1. CDR3 sequence (DNA): TGTGCCAGTAGTATGAGGACAGGGCATGACTATGGCTACACCTTC. Its translation: CASSMRTGHDYGYTF.